This TCR beta chain comes out of a study of PD-1 blockade in classical Hodgkin lymphoma. Assay used: immunoSEQ multiplex PCR; TCRdb lists only in-frame clones, some missing. The table records approximately 84,000 clones, approximately 83% of them present only once. Time point meaning: cycle 4 day 1 (C4D1), after 6 weeks of nivolumab. Every patient experienced relapse after autologous stem cell transplantation, and brentuximab vedotin exposure varied. The sequence derives from a human donor with classical Hodgkin lymphoma. This specimen consisted of peripheral blood mononuclear cells (PBMCs), obtained before the fourth cycle of nivolumab.

The CDR3 coding sequence is TGCGCCAGCAGCTTGGCACTATCTGGCTACAATGAGCAGTTCTTC. Its translation: CASSLALSGYNEQFF. The V gene is TRBV5-1, the J gene TRBJ2-1, with D unresolved. V was shortened by 0 bases and J by 3 bases, with 10 bases between the two germline ends. CDR1 and CDR2 (germline): SGHRS, YFSETQ. The CDR3 sequence is 15 residues long.